The T cell receptor beta chain under discussion was sequenced for a study of pediatric ulcerative colitis. Trimming at V came to 6 bases and at J to 6 bases, leaving 0 bases not matched to a gene. The germline gives CDR1 SQVTM, CDR2 ANQGSEA. This CDR3 has 11 residues. Up to 500,000 reads were sequenced per sample. Profiled with immunoSEQ multiplex PCR; TCRdb holds only in-frame clones, not every one. This sample carries 30,000 to 35,000 clones, roughly 81% of them seen once, and the ten largest clones take under 1.2%. Rectal tissue came from one to two pinch biopsies taken at colonoscopy. Concerning this clone: As yet, its antigen is unknown.

Findings of the study overall: A couple of rectal clonotypes were found only in ulcerative colitis patients, all of them. Some T cells in rectal biopsies may come from blood, especially with overt colitis. Rectal repertoires separated controls, mild-moderate and acute severe colitis.

Sample: gut tissue. The J gene is TRBJ2-2, the V gene TRBV29-1; 8 bases align to TRBD1. The clonotype comes from a boy younger than 18 with mild ulcerative colitis. CDR3 region: CSVTGAGELFF. CDR3 bases: TGCAGCGTGACAGGGGCCGGGGAGCTGTTTTTT.